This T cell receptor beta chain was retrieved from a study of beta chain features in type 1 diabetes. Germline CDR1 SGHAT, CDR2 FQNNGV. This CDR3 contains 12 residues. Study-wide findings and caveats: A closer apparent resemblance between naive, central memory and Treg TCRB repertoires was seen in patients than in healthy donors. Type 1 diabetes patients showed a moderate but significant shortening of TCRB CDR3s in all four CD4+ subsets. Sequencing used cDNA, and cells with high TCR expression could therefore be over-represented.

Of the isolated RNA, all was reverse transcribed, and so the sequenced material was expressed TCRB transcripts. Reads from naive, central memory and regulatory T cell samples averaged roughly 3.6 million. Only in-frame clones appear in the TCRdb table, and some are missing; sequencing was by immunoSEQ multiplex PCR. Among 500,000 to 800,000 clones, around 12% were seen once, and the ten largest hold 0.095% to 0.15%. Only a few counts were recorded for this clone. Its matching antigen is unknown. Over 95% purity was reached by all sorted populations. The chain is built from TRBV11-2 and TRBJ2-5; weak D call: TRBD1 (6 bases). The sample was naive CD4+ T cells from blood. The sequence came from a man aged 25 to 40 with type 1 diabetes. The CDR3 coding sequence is TGTGCTACAAGGCTCAGGGGAGAGACCCAGTACTTC. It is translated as CATRLRGETQYF.